Each of the 12 T cell receptor beta chains below was sequenced from the same sample in a study of spatial heterogeneity in lung cancer. The study, taken as a whole, reports: Intratumoral expanded alpha and beta TCR counts were found to track tumor mutation counts.

For these receptors, no antigen is known. TCRdb recomputed calls from the 5' RACE reads with MiXCR, one row per CDR3 protein. This table has around 8,100 distinct CDR3 sequences, 14% appearing once. As for time point: sample taken at primary tumor resection. Sequencing was performed on lung tumor tissue, taken at surgery. The source is a female donor with early-stage non-small cell lung cancer.

Within the sample, this clonotype is medium-sized. The chain has TRBV7-2 and TRBJ1-1, with D uncertain. The CDR3 loop spans 13 amino acids. The germline gives CDR1 SGHTA, CDR2 FQGNSA. The V end lost 2 bases, the J end lost 8 bases, and 12 bases lay between the germline ends. In DNA, the CDR3 is TGTGCCAGCAGCTTAATGGAGGCGGCCGAAGCTTTCTTT. Encoded protein: CASSLMEAAEAFF.

This sequence joins TRBV6-2 or TRBV6-3 and TRBJ2-3; TRBD2 matches 10 bases. The CDR3 totals 15 residues. CDR1 is MNHEY, CDR2 SVGEGT, per germline. V lost 7 bases, J lost 6 bases, and 10 bases stayed unmatched. The CDR3 loop reads CASTRLAGGRDTQYF. As DNA, the CDR3 is TGTGCCAGCACCCGATTAGCGGGAGGACGGGATACGCAGTATTTT.

By its share, this clonotype is medium-sized. This chain joins TRBV11-2 and TRBJ2-1, with TRBD1 identical over 8 bases. The V segment lost 4 bases and the J segment 3 bases; nucleotides outside the gene matches: 8. The length of the CDR3 is 16 residues. Germline CDR1 reads SGHAT; CDR2 reads FQNNGV. CDR3 loop: CASSSIRDRNYNEQFF. The CDR3 DNA sequence: TGTGCCAGCAGCTCCATCCGGGACAGGAACTACAATGAGCAGTTCTTC.

Sample share makes this clonotype medium-sized (0.01 to 0.1%). The chain uses TRBV5-4 and TRBJ1-5, with D maybe TRBD1 (6 bases). V gave up 4 bases and J gave up 4 bases, with 15 bases separating them. CDR1 is SGHNT and CDR2 is YYREEE in the germline V gene (reference sequence). This CDR3 region has 15 residues. In DNA form, the CDR3 reads TGTGCCAGCAGCCAAGGAGGGGGTGGGAATCAGCCCCAGCATTTT. Its translation: CASSQGGGGNQPQHF.

The CDR3 spells CASKTGVRNTEAFF. CDR3 DNA sequence: TGTGCCAGCAAGACAGGGGTCAGGAACACTGAAGCTTTCTTT. The chain links TRBV5-4 to TRBJ1-1; 8 bases agree with TRBD1. Looked up from germline, CDR1 is SGHNT and CDR2 is YYREEE (reference sequence). V shed 6 bases, J shed 1 base, and the junction held 5 bases outside the gene matches. The CDR3 length is 14 residues.

This clonotype showed up many times. The chain carries TRBV7-7 and TRBJ2-3; D is tentatively TRBD1 or TRBD2 (5 bases each). From germline, CDR1 is SSHAT and CDR2 FNYEAQ (reference sequence). The CDR3 is 15 residues long. Trimming took off 5 bases at V and 0 bases at J, with 12 bases between the two ends. The CDR3 loop is CASSPTGQSTDTQYF. CDR3 nucleotide sequence: TGTGCCAGCAGCCCCACGGGGCAGAGCACAGATACGCAGTATTTT.

Judged by abundance, this clonotype is medium-sized. This chain connects TRBV7-8 to TRBJ1-6; D uncertain. Germline V gene lookup returns CDR1 SGHVS and CDR2 FQNEAQ. The CDR3 totals 15 residues. V lost 2 bases and J lost 2, with 7 bases in between. CDR3 amino acids: CASSLQRTYNSPLHF. CDR3 DNA: TGTGCCAGCAGCTTACAGAGGACCTATAATTCACCCCTCCACTTT. The complete variable domain, with remaining parts taken from reference TRBV7-8 and TRBJ1-6, reads GAGVSQSPRYKVAKRGQDVALRCDPISGHVSLFWYQQALGQGPEFLTYFQNEAQLDKSGLPSDRFFAERPEGSVSTLKIQRTQQEDSAVYLCASSLQRTYNSPLHFGNGTRLTVT.

This clonotype was detected ten times or more. The chain uses TRBV5-5 and TRBJ1-2; maybe TRBD1 (6 bases). Looked up from germline, CDR1 is SGHKS and CDR2 is YYEKEE (reference sequence). The CDR3 totals 13 residues. Deletions cut 7 bases from V and 5 bases from J, with 15 bases between. The CDR3 loop is CASSTRQDYGYTF. Here the CDR3 DNA reads TGTGCCAGCTCTACCCGACAGGATTATGGCTACACCTTC.

This clonotype was counted many times. The CDR3 region is CASSPDRYTEAFF. The CDR3, as DNA: TGCGCCAGCAGCCCGGACCGATACACTGAAGCTTTCTTT. The rearrangement links TRBV5-1 to TRBJ1-1, with no clear D. CDR3 length: 13 residues. Trimming shortened V by 4 bases and J by 3 bases, and 10 bases separated the two germline ends. Germline CDR1 and CDR2: SGHRS and YFSETQ. The full variable domain, rest sourced from reference TRBV5-1 and TRBJ1-1, is KAGVTQTPRYLIKTRGQQVTLSCSPISGHRSVSWYQQTPGQGLQFLFEYFSETQRNKGNFPGRFSGRQFSNSRSEMNVSTLELGDSALYLCASSPDRYTEAFFGQGTRLTVV.

By share, this clonotype ranks as medium-sized. V and J are TRBV4-1 and TRBJ1-1; 11 bases are shared with TRBD1. Losses at the gene ends were 0 bases for V and 4 bases for J; bases not matched to a gene: 7. Looked up from germline, CDR1 is MGHRA and CDR2 is YSYEKL. The CDR3 runs 17 residues. The CDR3 loop is CASSQEPGQGAFTEAFF. In DNA, the CDR3 is TGCGCCAGCAGCCAAGAACCCGGACAGGGGGCGTTCACTGAAGCTTTCTTT.

This clonotype was recorded many times. This sequence joins TRBV7-3 and TRBJ1-1; D is perhaps TRBD1 (5 bases). The CDR3 has 15 amino acids. Between the trimmed V and J ends, which lost 4 bases and 1 base, there was a span of 13 bases. Germline CDR1 SGHTA, CDR2 FQGTGA. CDR3 nucleotide sequence: TGTGCCAGCAGCTCCTCCCCGGGGGGGAACACTGAAGCTTTCTTT. It is translated as CASSSSPGGNTEAFF. The whole variable domain, filled in from reference TRBV7-3 and TRBJ1-1, reads GAGVSQTPSNKVTEKGKYVELRCDPISGHTALYWYRQSLGQGPEFLIYFQGTGAADDSGLPNDRFFAVRPEGSVSTLKIQRTERGDSAVYLCASSSSPGGNTEAFFGQGTRLTVV.

This clonotype has ten or more counts. The genes are TRBV7-8 and TRBJ2-1, with 8 bases matching TRBD2. Unmatched junction bases numbered 6, after V lost 7 bases and J lost 4 bases. The CDR3 runs 14 residues. Germline assignment: CDR1 SGHVS and CDR2 FQNEAQ. The CDR3 reads CASKRGGPYNEQFF. Here the CDR3 DNA reads TGTGCCAGCAAACGGGGGGGCCCTTACAATGAGCAGTTCTTC.